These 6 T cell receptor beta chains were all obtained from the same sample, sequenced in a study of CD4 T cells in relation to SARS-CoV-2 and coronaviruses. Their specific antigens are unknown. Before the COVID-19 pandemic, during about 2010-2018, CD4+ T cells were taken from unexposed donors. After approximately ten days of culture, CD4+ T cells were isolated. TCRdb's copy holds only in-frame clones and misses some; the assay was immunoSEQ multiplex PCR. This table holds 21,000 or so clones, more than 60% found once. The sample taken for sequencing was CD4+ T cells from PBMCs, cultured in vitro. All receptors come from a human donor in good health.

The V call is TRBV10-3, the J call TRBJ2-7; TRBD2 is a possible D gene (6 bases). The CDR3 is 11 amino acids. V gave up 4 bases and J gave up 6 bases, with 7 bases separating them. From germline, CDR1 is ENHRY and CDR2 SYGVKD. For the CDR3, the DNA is TGTGCCATCAGTGGGCGGGGCGAGCAGTACTTC. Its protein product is CAISGRGEQYF.

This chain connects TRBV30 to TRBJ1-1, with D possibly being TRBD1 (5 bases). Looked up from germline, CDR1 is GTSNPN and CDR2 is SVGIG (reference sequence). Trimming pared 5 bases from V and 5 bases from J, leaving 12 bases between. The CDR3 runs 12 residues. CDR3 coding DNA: TGTGCCTGGGATCGGGGGGAAACTGAAGCTTTCTTT. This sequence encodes CAWDRGETEAFF. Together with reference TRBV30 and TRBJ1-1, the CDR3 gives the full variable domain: SQTIHQWPATLVQPVGSPLSLECTVEGTSNPNLYWYRQAAGRGLQLLFYSVGIGQISSEVPQNLSASRPQDRQFILSSKKLLLSDSGFYLCAWDRGETEAFFGQGTRLTVV.

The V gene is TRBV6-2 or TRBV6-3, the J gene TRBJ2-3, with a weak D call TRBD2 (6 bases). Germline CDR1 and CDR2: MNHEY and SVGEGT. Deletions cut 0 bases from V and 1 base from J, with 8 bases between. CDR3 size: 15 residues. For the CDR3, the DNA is TGTGCCAGCAGTTACTCGCGGGAAGGCACAGATACGCAGTATTTT. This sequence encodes CASSYSREGTDTQYF.

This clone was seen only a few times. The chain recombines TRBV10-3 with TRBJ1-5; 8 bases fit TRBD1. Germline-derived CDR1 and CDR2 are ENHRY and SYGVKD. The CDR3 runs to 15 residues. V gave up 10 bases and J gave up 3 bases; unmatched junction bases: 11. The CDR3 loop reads CATRGGQGDNQPQHF. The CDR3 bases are TGTGCCACCCGGGGTGGACAGGGCGACAATCAGCCCCAGCATTTT.

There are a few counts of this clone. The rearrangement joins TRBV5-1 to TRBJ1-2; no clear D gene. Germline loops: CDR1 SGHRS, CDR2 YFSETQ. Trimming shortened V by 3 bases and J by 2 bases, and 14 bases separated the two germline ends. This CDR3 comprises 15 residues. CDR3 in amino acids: CASSSLIDGNYGYTF. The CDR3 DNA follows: TGCGCCAGCAGCTCCCTCATCGACGGGAACTATGGCTACACCTTC.

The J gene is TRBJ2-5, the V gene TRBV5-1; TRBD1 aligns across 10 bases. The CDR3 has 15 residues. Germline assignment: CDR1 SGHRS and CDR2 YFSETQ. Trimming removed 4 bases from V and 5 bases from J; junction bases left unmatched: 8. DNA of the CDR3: TGCGCCAGCAGCCCGGGACAGGGGCCTTGGGAGACCCAGTACTTC. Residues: CASSPGQGPWETQYF.